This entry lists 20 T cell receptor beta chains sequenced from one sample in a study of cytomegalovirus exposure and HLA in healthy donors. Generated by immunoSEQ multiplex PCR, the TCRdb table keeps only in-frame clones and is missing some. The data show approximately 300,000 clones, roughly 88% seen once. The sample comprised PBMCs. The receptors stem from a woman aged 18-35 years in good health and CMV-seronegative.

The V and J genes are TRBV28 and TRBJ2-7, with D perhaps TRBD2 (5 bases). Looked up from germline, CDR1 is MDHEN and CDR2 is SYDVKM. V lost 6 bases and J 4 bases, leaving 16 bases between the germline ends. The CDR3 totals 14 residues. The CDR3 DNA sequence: TGTGCCAGCAGCCCTCTCGGGGTGTCTTACGAGCAGTACTTC. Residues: CASSPLGVSYEQYF.

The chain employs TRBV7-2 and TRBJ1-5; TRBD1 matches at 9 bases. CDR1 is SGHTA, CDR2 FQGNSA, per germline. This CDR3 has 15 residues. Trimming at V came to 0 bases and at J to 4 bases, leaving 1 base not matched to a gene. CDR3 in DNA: TGTGCCAGCAGCTTAGCGGGACAGGGAAATCAGCCCCAGCATTTT. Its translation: CASSLAGQGNQPQHF.

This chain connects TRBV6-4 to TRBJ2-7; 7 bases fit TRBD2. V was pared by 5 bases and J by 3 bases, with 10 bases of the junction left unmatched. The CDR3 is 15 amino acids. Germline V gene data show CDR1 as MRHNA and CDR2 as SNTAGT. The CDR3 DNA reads TGTGCCAGCAGTAACTTAGCGGGTCCGCACTACGAGCAGTACTTC. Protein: CASSNLAGPHYEQYF.

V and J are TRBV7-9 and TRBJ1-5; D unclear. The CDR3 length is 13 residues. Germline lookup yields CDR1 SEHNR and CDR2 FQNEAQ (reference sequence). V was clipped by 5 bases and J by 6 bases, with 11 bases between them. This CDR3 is CASSPGLSQPQHF. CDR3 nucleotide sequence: TGTGCCAGCAGCCCAGGACTTAGTCAGCCCCAGCATTTT.

In DNA form, the CDR3 reads TGTGCCAGCTCACCCTCTTCGACAGGGGGTCCTGAAGCTTTCTTT. Protein: CASSPSSTGGPEAFF. V is TRBV18 and J is TRBJ1-1, with TRBD1 matching 9 bases. From germline, CDR1 is KGHSH and CDR2 LQKENI. This CDR3 has 15 amino acids. V lost 3 bases to trimming and J lost 6 bases; unmatched junction nucleotides: 8.

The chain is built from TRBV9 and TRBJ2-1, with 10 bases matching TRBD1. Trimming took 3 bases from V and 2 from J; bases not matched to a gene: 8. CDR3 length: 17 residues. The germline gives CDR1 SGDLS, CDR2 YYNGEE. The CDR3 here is CASSGSGQGITYNEQFF. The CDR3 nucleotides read TGTGCCAGCAGCGGATCGGGACAGGGGATAACCTACAATGAGCAGTTCTTC.

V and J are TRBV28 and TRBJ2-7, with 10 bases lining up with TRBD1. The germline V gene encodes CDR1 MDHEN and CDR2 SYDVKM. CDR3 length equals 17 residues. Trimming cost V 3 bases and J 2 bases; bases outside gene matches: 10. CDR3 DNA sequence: TGTGCCAGCAGTTTGCAAGCCGGGACAGGGGTTCCCTACGAGCAGTACTTC. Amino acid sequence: CASSLQAGTGVPYEQYF.

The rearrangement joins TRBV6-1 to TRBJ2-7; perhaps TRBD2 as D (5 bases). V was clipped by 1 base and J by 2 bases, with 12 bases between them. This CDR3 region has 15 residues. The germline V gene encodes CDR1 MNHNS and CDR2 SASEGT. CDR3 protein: CASSEGMLATYEQYF. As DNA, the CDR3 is TGTGCCAGCAGTGAAGGGATGCTAGCCACCTACGAGCAGTACTTC.

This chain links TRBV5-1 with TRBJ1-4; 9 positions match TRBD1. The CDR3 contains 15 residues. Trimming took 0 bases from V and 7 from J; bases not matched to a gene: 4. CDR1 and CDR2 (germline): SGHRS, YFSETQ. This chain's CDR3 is CASSLGTGVGEKLFF. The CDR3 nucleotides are TGCGCCAGCAGCTTGGGGACAGGGGTTGGTGAAAAACTGTTTTTT.

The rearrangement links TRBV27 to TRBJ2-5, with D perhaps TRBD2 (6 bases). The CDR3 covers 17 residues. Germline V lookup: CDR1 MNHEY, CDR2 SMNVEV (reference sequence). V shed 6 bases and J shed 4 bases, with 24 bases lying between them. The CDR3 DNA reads TGTGCCAGCAGAGTGGGTTTGGCGAGAATGGGGGGAGAGACCCAGTACTTC. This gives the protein CASRVGLARMGGETQYF.

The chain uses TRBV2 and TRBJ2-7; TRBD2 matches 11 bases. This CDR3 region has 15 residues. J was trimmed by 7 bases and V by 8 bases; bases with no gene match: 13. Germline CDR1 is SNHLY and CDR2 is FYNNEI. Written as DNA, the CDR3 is TGTGCCAGCCCGCCGGGACTAGCGGAGGCGGGAGAGCAGTACTTC. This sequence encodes CASPPGLAEAGEQYF.

CDR3 nucleotides: TGTGCCAGCAGTTTAGAACGGGGGGTTTTCAACGAGCAGTACTTC. This translates into CASSLERGVFNEQYF. J is TRBJ2-7 and V is TRBV27, with 7 bases fitting TRBD2. Germline trimming cut 2 bases from V and 5 bases from J; bases unmatched to any gene: 9. Germline V gene data show CDR1 as MNHEY and CDR2 as SMNVEV (reference sequence). This CDR3 is built from 15 residues.

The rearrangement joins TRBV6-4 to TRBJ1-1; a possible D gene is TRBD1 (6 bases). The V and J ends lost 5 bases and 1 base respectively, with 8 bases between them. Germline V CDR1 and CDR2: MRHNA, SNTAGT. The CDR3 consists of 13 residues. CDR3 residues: CASSRTANTEAFF. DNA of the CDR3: TGTGCCAGCAGTCGGACAGCGAACACTGAAGCTTTCTTT.

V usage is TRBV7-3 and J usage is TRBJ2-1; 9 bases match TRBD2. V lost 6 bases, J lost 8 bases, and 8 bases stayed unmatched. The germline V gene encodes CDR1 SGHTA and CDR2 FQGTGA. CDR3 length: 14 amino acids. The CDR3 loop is CASRSGTSSDEQFF. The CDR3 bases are TGTGCCAGCAGGTCCGGGACTAGCAGCGATGAGCAGTTCTTC.

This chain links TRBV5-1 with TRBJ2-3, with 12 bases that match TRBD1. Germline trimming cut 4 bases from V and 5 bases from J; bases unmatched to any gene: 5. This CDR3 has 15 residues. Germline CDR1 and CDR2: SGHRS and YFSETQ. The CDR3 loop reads CASSRDRGLGDTQYF. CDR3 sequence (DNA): TGCGCCAGCAGCCGGGACAGGGGGCTTGGAGATACGCAGTATTTT.

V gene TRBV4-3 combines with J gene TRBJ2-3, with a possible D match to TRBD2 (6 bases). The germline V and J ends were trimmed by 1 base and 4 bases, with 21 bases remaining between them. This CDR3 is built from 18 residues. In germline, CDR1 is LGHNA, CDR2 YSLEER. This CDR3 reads CASSQGRVGLPNPDTQYF. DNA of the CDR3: TGCGCCAGCAGCCAAGGACGAGTAGGACTACCCAATCCAGATACGCAGTATTTT.

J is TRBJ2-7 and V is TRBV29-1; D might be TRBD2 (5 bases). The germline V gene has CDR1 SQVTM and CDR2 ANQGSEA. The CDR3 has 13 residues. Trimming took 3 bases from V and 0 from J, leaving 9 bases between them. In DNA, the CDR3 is TGCAGCGTTGACGCCGCGGGCTCCTACGAGCAGTACTTC. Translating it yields CSVDAAGSYEQYF.

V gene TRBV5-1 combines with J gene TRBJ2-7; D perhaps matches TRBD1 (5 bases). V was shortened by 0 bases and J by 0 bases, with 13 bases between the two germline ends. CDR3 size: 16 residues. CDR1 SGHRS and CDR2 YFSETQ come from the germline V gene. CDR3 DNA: TGCGCCAGCAGCTTGGGAGAGACAGTGACCTCCTACGAGCAGTACTTC. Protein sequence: CASSLGETVTSYEQYF. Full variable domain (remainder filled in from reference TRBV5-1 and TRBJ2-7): KAGVTQTPRYLIKTRGQQVTLSCSPISGHRSVSWYQQTPGQGLQFLFEYFSETQRNKGNFPGRFSGRQFSNSRSEMNVSTLELGDSALYLCASSLGETVTSYEQYFGPGTRLTVT.

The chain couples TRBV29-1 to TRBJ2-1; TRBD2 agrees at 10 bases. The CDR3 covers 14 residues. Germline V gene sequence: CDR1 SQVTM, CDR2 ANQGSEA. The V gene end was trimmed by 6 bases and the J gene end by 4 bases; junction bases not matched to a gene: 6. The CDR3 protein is CSVTPGLAYNEQFF. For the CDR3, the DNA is TGCAGCGTAACTCCGGGACTAGCGTACAATGAGCAGTTCTTC.

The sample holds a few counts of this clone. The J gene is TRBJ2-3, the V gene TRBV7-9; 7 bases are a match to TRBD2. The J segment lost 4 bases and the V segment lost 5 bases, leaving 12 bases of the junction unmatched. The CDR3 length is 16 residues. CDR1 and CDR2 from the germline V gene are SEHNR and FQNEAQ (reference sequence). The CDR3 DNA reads TGTGCCAGCAGCACACCCCGCGGGAGAGGAGCAGATACGCAGTATTTT. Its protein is CASSTPRGRGADTQYF. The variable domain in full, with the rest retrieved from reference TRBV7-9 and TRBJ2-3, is DTGVSQNPRHKITKRGQNVTFRCDPISEHNRLYWYRQTLGQGPEFLTYFQNEAQLEKSRLLSDRFSAERPKGSFSTLEIQRTEQGDSAMYLCASSTPRGRGADTQYFGPGTRLTVL.